The rows below give T cell receptor beta chains drawn from one sample of a study of memory B cells and T cells in multiple sclerosis. Assay used: immunoSEQ multiplex PCR; TCRdb lists only in-frame clones, some missing. The sample includes more than 6,500 clones, roughly 62% seen only once; the top ten take roughly 30%. The sample taken for sequencing was memory (CD45RO+) CD8+ T cells from blood. Receptors originate from a human donor with multiple sclerosis. CDR3s include the opening cysteine and the closing phenylalanine or tryptophan. Fields, in order: clone size, J gene, D gene, V gene, CDR3 protein, CDR3 DNA. The D gene is left open where the match is weak. Not every row has a clone size; where given, it reads once, few, many or a size class.

abundance: -; j_gene: TRBJ2-2; d_gene: TRBD1; v_gene: TRBV6-1; CDR3aa: CASSPGTGDTGELFF; CDR3nt: TGTGCCAGCAGTCCCGGGACAGGGGACACCGGGGAGCTGTTTTTT
abundance: -; j_gene: TRBJ1-5; d_gene: -; v_gene: TRBV9; CDR3aa: CASSATGHQPQHF; CDR3nt: TGTGCCAGCAGTGCGACAGGCCATCAGCCCCAGCATTTT
abundance: few; j_gene: TRBJ2-7; d_gene: TRBD2; v_gene: TRBV4-3; CDR3aa: CASSQGRELSYEQYF; CDR3nt: TGCGCCAGCAGCCAAGGGCGGGAGCTATCCTACGAGCAGTACTTC
abundance: -; j_gene: TRBJ2-7; d_gene: TRBD2; v_gene: TRBV9; CDR3aa: CASSISGGDNAEQYF; CDR3nt: TGTGCCAGCAGCATCTCCGGGGGGGACAATGCCGAGCAGTACTTC
abundance: -; j_gene: TRBJ1-2; d_gene: TRBD1; v_gene: TRBV6-1; CDR3aa: CASSEDPDRVDGYTF; CDR3nt: TGTGCCAGCAGTGAAGATCCGGACAGGGTCGATGGCTACACCTTC
abundance: -; j_gene: TRBJ2-1; d_gene: -; v_gene: TRBV29-1; CDR3aa: CSVPAQGGMGNEQFF; CDR3nt: TGCAGCGTCCCTGCGCAGGGAGGCATGGGAAATGAGCAGTTCTTC
abundance: -; j_gene: TRBJ2-3; d_gene: -; v_gene: TRBV4-1; CDR3aa: CASSQDRGYQDTQYF; CDR3nt: TGCGCCAGCAGCCAAGATAGGGGCTACCAAGATACGCAGTATTTT
abundance: -; j_gene: TRBJ2-1; d_gene: -; v_gene: TRBV7-7; CDR3aa: CASSPTLDFAGDNEQFF; CDR3nt: TGTGCTAGCAGTCCCACCTTAGATTTCGCAGGCGACAATGAGCAGTTCTTC
abundance: -; j_gene: TRBJ2-3; d_gene: -; v_gene: TRBV27; CDR3aa: CASSLYPGTSTDTQYF; CDR3nt: TGTGCCAGCAGTTTATATCCAGGGACTAGCACAGATACGCAGTATTTT
abundance: large; j_gene: TRBJ2-5; d_gene: -; v_gene: TRBV4-2; CDR3aa: CASSEGAGETQYF; CDR3nt: TGTGCCAGCAGCGAAGGGGCGGGGGAGACCCAGTACTTC
abundance: -; j_gene: TRBJ2-7; d_gene: -; v_gene: TRBV27; CDR3aa: CASSLGLANYEQYF; CDR3nt: TGTGCCAGCAGTTTAGGGCTAGCGAACTACGAGCAGTACTTC
abundance: -; j_gene: TRBJ1-1; d_gene: TRBD1; v_gene: TRBV19; CDR3aa: CATRQGGTEAFF; CDR3nt: TGTGCCACCCGACAGGGCGGCACTGAAGCTTTCTTT
abundance: few; j_gene: TRBJ2-1; d_gene: TRBD2; v_gene: TRBV6-4; CDR3aa: CASSVTSGEFNEQFF; CDR3nt: TGTGCCAGCAGTGTCACTAGCGGGGAGTTCAATGAGCAGTTCTTC
abundance: -; j_gene: TRBJ2-3; d_gene: -; v_gene: TRBV21-1; CDR3aa: CASRGMTDTQYF; CDR3nt: TGTGCCAGTAGGGGGATGACAGATACGCAGTATTTT
abundance: -; j_gene: TRBJ2-7; d_gene: -; v_gene: TRBV29-1; CDR3aa: CSVNGGSSYEQYF; CDR3nt: TGCAGCGTTAACGGCGGTTCTAGTTACGAGCAGTACTTC
abundance: -; j_gene: TRBJ1-2; d_gene: -; v_gene: TRBV5-1; CDR3aa: CASSFSGEGYTF; CDR3nt: TGCGCCAGCAGCTTCTCCGGGGAAGGCTACACCTTC
abundance: -; j_gene: TRBJ2-7; d_gene: TRBD2; v_gene: TRBV9; CDR3aa: CASSEAGGTYEQYF; CDR3nt: TGTGCCAGCAGCGAAGCGGGAGGCACCTACGAGCAGTACTTC
abundance: -; j_gene: TRBJ2-7; d_gene: TRBD2; v_gene: TRBV4-1; CDR3aa: CASSQVGSGNYEQYF; CDR3nt: TGCGCCAGCAGCCAAGTCGGAAGCGGGAACTACGAGCAGTACTTC
abundance: -; j_gene: TRBJ2-1; d_gene: TRBD1; v_gene: TRBV29-1; CDR3aa: CSVEGVRGQIYNEQFF; CDR3nt: TGCAGCGTTGAAGGGGTTAGGGGACAGATTTACAATGAGCAGTTCTTC
abundance: large; j_gene: TRBJ1-4; d_gene: TRBD1; v_gene: TRBV6-1; CDR3aa: CASSDPGTGSTNEKLFF; CDR3nt: TGTGCCAGCAGTGACCCTGGGACAGGGTCGACTAATGAAAAACTGTTTTTT
abundance: -; j_gene: TRBJ2-1; d_gene: -; v_gene: TRBV7-9; CDR3aa: CASSPATASYNEQFF; CDR3nt: TGTGCCAGCAGCCCCGCGACTGCCTCCTACAATGAGCAGTTCTTC
abundance: few; j_gene: TRBJ1-2; d_gene: -; v_gene: TRBV6-8; CDR3aa: CASSSGTNAYGYTF; CDR3nt: TGTGCCAGCAGCTCTGGGACAAACGCTTATGGCTACACCTTC
abundance: -; j_gene: TRBJ2-1; d_gene: TRBD2; v_gene: TRBV6-1; CDR3aa: CASSVLAVGYNEQFF; CDR3nt: TGTGCCAGCAGTGTCCTAGCGGTAGGTTACAATGAGCAGTTCTTC
abundance: -; j_gene: TRBJ1-2; d_gene: -; v_gene: TRBV6-4; CDR3aa: CASSEGSGVPSNYGYTF; CDR3nt: TGTGCCAGCAGTGAAGGATCAGGGGTGCCCTCCAACTATGGCTACACCTTC
abundance: hyperexpanded; j_gene: TRBJ1-4; d_gene: -; v_gene: TRBV28; CDR3aa: CASSLFDRGGNEKLFF; CDR3nt: TGTGCCAGCAGTTTGTTCGATAGGGGAGGTAATGAAAAACTGTTTTTT
abundance: -; j_gene: TRBJ2-7; d_gene: -; v_gene: TRBV28; CDR3aa: CASSLEETIYEQYF; CDR3nt: TGTGCCAGCAGTTTAGAAGAGACAATCTACGAGCAGTACTTC
abundance: few; j_gene: TRBJ2-2; d_gene: -; v_gene: TRBV29-1; CDR3aa: CSVEGGGTGELFF; CDR3nt: TGCAGCGTTGAAGGGGGAGGCACCGGGGAGCTGTTTTTT
abundance: -; j_gene: TRBJ2-7; d_gene: -; v_gene: TRBV10-2; CDR3aa: CASSESGVLNEQYF; CDR3nt: TGCGCCAGCAGTGAGTCGGGAGTGCTCAACGAGCAGTACTTC
abundance: -; j_gene: TRBJ1-6; d_gene: -; v_gene: TRBV2; CDR3aa: CASDDRRYNSPLHF; CDR3nt: TGTGCCAGCGATGACAGAAGATATAATTCACCCCTCCACTTT
abundance: few; j_gene: TRBJ2-1; d_gene: -; v_gene: TRBV9; CDR3aa: CASSVAGRDEQFF; CDR3nt: TGTGCCAGCAGCGTTGCAGGCAGGGATGAGCAGTTCTTC
abundance: -; j_gene: TRBJ1-1; d_gene: -; v_gene: TRBV27; CDR3aa: CASSFGGPGTEAFF; CDR3nt: TGTGCCAGCAGTTTCGGGGGTCCAGGCACTGAAGCTTTCTTT
abundance: few; j_gene: TRBJ2-7; d_gene: TRBD2; v_gene: TRBV5-6; CDR3aa: CASRLTLGLAISYEQYF; CDR3nt: TGTGCCAGCAGGCTTACCTTGGGACTAGCAATCTCCTACGAGCAGTACTTC
abundance: -; j_gene: TRBJ2-2; d_gene: -; v_gene: TRBV4-1; CDR3aa: CASSQGMTLGELFF; CDR3nt: TGCGCCAGCAGCCAAGGAATGACATTGGGGGAGCTGTTTTTT
abundance: -; j_gene: TRBJ1-1; d_gene: -; v_gene: TRBV6-6; CDR3aa: CASSLSRGNTEAFF; CDR3nt: TGTGCCAGCAGTCTCTCCAGGGGTAACACTGAAGCTTTCTTT
abundance: -; j_gene: TRBJ1-2; d_gene: TRBD1; v_gene: TRBV11-2; CDR3aa: CASSPGTGARSGYTF; CDR3nt: TGTGCCAGCAGCCCGGGGACAGGGGCGAGAAGCGGCTACACCTTC
abundance: medium-sized; j_gene: TRBJ2-1; d_gene: -; v_gene: TRBV15; CDR3aa: CATRGTPSYNEQFF; CDR3nt: TGTGCCACCAGGGGGACTCCCTCCTACAATGAGCAGTTCTTC
abundance: -; j_gene: TRBJ2-7; d_gene: TRBD1; v_gene: TRBV6-5; CDR3aa: CASSVSGTGGYEQYF; CDR3nt: TGTGCCAGCAGTGTATCCGGGACAGGGGGCTACGAGCAGTACTTC
abundance: -; j_gene: TRBJ2-7; d_gene: TRBD1; v_gene: TRBV4-1; CDR3aa: CASSSTPGTGRWGQYF; CDR3nt: TGCGCCAGCAGCTCAACACCCGGGACAGGGCGTTGGGGGCAGTACTTC
abundance: medium-sized; j_gene: TRBJ1-5; d_gene: -; v_gene: TRBV13; CDR3aa: CASSLGLNQPQHF; CDR3nt: TGTGCCAGCAGCTTAGGCCTAAATCAGCCCCAGCATTTT
abundance: -; j_gene: TRBJ2-3; d_gene: TRBD2; v_gene: TRBV6-4; CDR3aa: CASSDGTSDLDTQYF; CDR3nt: TGTGCCAGCAGTGACGGGACTAGCGATTTGGATACGCAGTATTTT
abundance: medium-sized; j_gene: TRBJ2-7; d_gene: TRBD1; v_gene: TRBV6-1; CDR3aa: CASNPGTAYSYEQYF; CDR3nt: TGTGCCAGCAACCCCGGGACAGCTTACTCCTACGAGCAGTACTTC
abundance: few; j_gene: TRBJ1-5; d_gene: -; v_gene: TRBV21-1; CDR3aa: CASSCWIVEERQPQHF; CDR3nt: TGTGCCAGCAGCTGCTGGATAGTGGAAGAGCGTCAGCCCCAGCATTTT
abundance: few; j_gene: TRBJ1-1; d_gene: -; v_gene: TRBV6-6; CDR3aa: CASSTRQEMNTEAFF; CDR3nt: TGTGCCAGCAGTACAAGACAGGAGATGAACACTGAAGCTTTCTTT
abundance: few; j_gene: TRBJ2-5; d_gene: TRBD2; v_gene: TRBV4-1; CDR3aa: CASSQEGTSAKTQYF; CDR3nt: TGCGCCAGCAGCCAAGAGGGGACTAGCGCGAAGACCCAGTACTTC
abundance: -; j_gene: TRBJ2-1; d_gene: -; v_gene: TRBV19; CDR3aa: CATSISGGSYNEQFF; CDR3nt: TGTGCCACCTCAATTAGCGGTGGCTCCTACAATGAGCAGTTCTTC
abundance: few; j_gene: TRBJ1-1; d_gene: -; v_gene: TRBV7-9; CDR3aa: CASSLVQVVAEAFF; CDR3nt: TGTGCCAGCAGCTTAGTACAGGTAGTAGCTGAAGCTTTCTTT
abundance: -; j_gene: TRBJ2-1; d_gene: TRBD2; v_gene: TRBV9; CDR3aa: CASSVGGLALDEQFF; CDR3nt: TGTGCCAGCAGCGTAGGGGGACTAGCGTTGGATGAGCAGTTCTTC
abundance: -; j_gene: TRBJ2-7; d_gene: TRBD1; v_gene: TRBV5-1; CDR3aa: CASSHRGQGAHEQYF; CDR3nt: TGCGCCAGCAGCCACAGGGGACAGGGTGCCCACGAGCAGTACTTC
abundance: -; j_gene: TRBJ2-3; d_gene: TRBD1; v_gene: TRBV19; CDR3aa: CASSIPGGADTQYF; CDR3nt: TGTGCCAGTAGTATCCCAGGGGGCGCAGATACGCAGTATTTT